This T cell receptor (beta chain) is drawn from a study of blood T cell repertoires in COVID-19. Background on the study: The analysed material was cDNA or gDNA that came from T cells, B-cell-depleted T cells, or PBMCs.

This table comes from immunoSEQ multiplex PCR, and its TCRdb copy is limited to in-frame clones, with some not included. The sample contains approximately 360,000 clones, roughly four fifths of which appear only once. Trimming removed 4 bases from V and 2 bases from J; junction bases left unmatched: 6. The CDR3 extends over 14 amino acids. Germline V gives CDR1 SGHDT, CDR2 YYEEEE. Residents of 24 US areas, aged roughly 18 to 89 years, made up the participants. The material sequenced was PBMCs or T cells enriched from blood (not recorded which). The V gene is TRBV5-6, the J gene TRBJ2-7; 7 bases fit TRBD1. The receptor was isolated from a woman between 45 and 65 years old who had recovered from COVID-19. The CDR3 sequence: CASSIQGFAYEQYF. CDR3 coding DNA: TGTGCCAGCAGCATACAGGGGTTTGCCTACGAGCAGTACTTC.